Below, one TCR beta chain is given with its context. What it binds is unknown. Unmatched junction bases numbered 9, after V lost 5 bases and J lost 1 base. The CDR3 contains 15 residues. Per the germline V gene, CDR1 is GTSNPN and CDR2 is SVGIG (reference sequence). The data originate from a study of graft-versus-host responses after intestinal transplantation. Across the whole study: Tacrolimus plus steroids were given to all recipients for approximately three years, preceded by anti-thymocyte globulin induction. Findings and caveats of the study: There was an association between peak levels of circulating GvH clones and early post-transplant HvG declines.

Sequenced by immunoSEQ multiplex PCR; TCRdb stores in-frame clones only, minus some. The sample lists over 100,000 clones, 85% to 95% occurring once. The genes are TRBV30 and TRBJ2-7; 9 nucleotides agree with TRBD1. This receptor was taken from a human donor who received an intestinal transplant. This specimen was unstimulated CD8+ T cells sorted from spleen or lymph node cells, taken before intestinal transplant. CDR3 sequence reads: CAWEPGTGLSYEQYF. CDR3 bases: TGTGCCTGGGAACCCGGGACAGGGCTATCCTACGAGCAGTACTTC. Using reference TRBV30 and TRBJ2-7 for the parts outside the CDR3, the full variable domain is SQTIHQWPATLVQPVGSPLSLECTVEGTSNPNLYWYRQAAGRGLQLLFYSVGIGQISSEVPQNLSASRPQDRQFILSSKKLLLSDSGFYLCAWEPGTGLSYEQYFGPGTRLTVT.